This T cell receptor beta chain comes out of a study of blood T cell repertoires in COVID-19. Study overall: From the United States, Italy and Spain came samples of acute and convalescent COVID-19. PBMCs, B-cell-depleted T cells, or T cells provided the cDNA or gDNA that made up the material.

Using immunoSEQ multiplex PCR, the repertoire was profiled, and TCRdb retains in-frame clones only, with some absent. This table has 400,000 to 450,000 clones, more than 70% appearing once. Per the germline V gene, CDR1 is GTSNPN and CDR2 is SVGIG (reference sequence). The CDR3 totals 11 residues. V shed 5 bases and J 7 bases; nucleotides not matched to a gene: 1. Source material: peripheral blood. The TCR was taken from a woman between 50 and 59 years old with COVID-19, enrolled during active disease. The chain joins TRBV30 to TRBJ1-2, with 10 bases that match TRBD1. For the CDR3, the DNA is TGTGCCTGGGGACAGGGGGGTGGCTACACCTTC. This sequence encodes CAWGQGGGYTF.